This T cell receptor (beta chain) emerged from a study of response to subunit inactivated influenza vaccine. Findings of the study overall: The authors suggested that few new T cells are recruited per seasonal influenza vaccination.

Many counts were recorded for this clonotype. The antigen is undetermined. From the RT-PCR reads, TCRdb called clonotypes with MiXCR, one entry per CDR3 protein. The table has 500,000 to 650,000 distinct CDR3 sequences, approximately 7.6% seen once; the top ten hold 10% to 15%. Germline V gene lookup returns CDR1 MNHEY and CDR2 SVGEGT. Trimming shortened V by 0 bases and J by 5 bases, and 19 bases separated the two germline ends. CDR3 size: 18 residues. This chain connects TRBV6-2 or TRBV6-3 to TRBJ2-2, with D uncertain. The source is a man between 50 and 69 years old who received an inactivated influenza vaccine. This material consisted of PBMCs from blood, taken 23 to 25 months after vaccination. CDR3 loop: CASSYSISRAPWTGELFF. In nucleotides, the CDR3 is TGTGCCAGCAGTTACTCGATATCCCGGGCGCCGTGGACCGGGGAGCTGTTTTTT.